This is a list of T cell receptor beta chains from one sample in a study of human T cells and chemical hapten exposure. TCRdb analysed the RACE reads with MiXCR anew, one entry per CDR3 protein. Found here are under 150,000 distinct CDR3 sequences, 9.5% to 13% of them singletons; the top ten hold 1.4%. The sequencing used whole blood, collected in connection with sensitization to the hapten diphenylcyclopropenone (DPC). These receptors were taken from a woman aged 45-65 years with alopecia areata. Some clones in this sample may be carry-over from other donors' samples. Each CDR3 is given without its conserved first and last residue. A D gene is named only where the DNA matches it firmly. The size of a clone is reported for some rows only, either as once, few or many, or as a class for expanded clones.

CDR3: ASSPPVGTGGELF
V: TRBV28
D: -
size: -
J: TRBJ2-2

CDR3: ASSIYPARDRGPNEQF
V: TRBV19
D: TRBD1
size: few
J: TRBJ2-1

CDR3: SSKGGGTDTQY
V: TRBV29-1
D: TRBD2
size: few
J: TRBJ2-3

CDR3: AARRQTISYNSPLH
V: TRBV6-5
D: -
size: -
J: TRBJ1-6

CDR3: ASSQPGRNTGELF
V: TRBV3-1
D: -
size: few
J: TRBJ2-2

CDR3: ASNRDERDTQY
V: TRBV2
D: -
size: few
J: TRBJ2-3

CDR3: ASSRRTVFGNTIY
V: TRBV3-1
D: -
size: few
J: TRBJ1-3

CDR3: AISESTPNYGYT
V: TRBV10-3
D: -
size: few
J: TRBJ1-2

CDR3: RANRGPSMNTEAF
V: TRBV29-1
D: -
size: -
J: TRBJ1-1

CDR3: ASSLSYKPQH
V: TRBV28
D: -
size: few
J: TRBJ1-5

CDR3: ASSSASGETQY
V: TRBV28
D: -
size: many
J: TRBJ2-5

CDR3: ASSFYSTSGTDTQY
V: TRBV6-6
D: TRBD2
size: few
J: TRBJ2-3

CDR3: ASSLEFGRFDTQY
V: TRBV7-9
D: -
size: few
J: TRBJ2-3

CDR3: ASSLGWGSGEQY
V: TRBV5-5
D: -
size: many
J: TRBJ2-7

CDR3: ASSVQGTTYEQY
V: TRBV10-2
D: TRBD1
size: -
J: TRBJ2-7

CDR3: ASSPTGWANQPQH
V: TRBV18
D: -
size: -
J: TRBJ1-5

CDR3: ASSLDRVVGYT
V: TRBV11-2
D: -
size: many
J: TRBJ1-2

CDR3: ASSLFGLAGPLGETQY
V: TRBV7-6
D: TRBD2
size: many
J: TRBJ2-5

CDR3: ASRPTNSPGELF
V: TRBV6-5
D: -
size: few
J: TRBJ2-2

CDR3: ASSTSTQGPLYEQY
V: TRBV27
D: -
size: few
J: TRBJ2-7

CDR3: ASSFVSGGLDEQF
V: TRBV7-9
D: TRBD2
size: few
J: TRBJ2-1

CDR3: AINSDSSYGYT
V: TRBV10-3
D: -
size: many
J: TRBJ1-2

CDR3: ASSRTISGGLYNEQF
V: TRBV4-1
D: TRBD2
size: few
J: TRBJ2-1

CDR3: ASRRVINTEAF
V: TRBV9
D: -
size: -
J: TRBJ1-1

CDR3: ASALPGQAYEQY
V: TRBV28
D: -
size: few
J: TRBJ2-7

CDR3: ASSPNRMDNYGYT
V: TRBV18
D: -
size: -
J: TRBJ1-2

CDR3: ASSQRTGGDGYT
V: TRBV12-3/TRBV12-4
D: TRBD1
size: many
J: TRBJ1-2